The T cell receptor beta chain under discussion was sequenced for a study of cytomegalovirus exposure and HLA in healthy donors. In the study overall: Later, an analysis reported that the 100 to 150 validation repertoires had used the same platform as the roughly 650 first-cohort repertoires. Study-level points and caveats: Subsequent analysis of the approximately 110 validation repertoires found a tendency for first-cohort TCR clusters to co-occur.

Libraries were prepared by immunoSEQ multiplex PCR; TCRdb keeps only in-frame clonotypes and omits some of them. The sample includes some 90,000 clones, around 88% of them seen just once. A note on this clone: Its specificity is not known.

The germline gives CDR1 SGHRS, CDR2 YFSETQ. Trimming cost V 4 bases and J 6 bases, with 10 bases left between them. The CDR3 length is 12 residues. The chain joins TRBV5-1 to TRBJ1-2, with a possible D match to TRBD1 (5 bases). The sequence was obtained from a woman in her thirties in good health and CMV-seronegative. The sequenced material came from PBMCs. In nucleotides, the CDR3 is TGCGCCAGCAGCCGTGGGGGGGATGGCTACACCTTC. This sequence encodes CASSRGGDGYTF.